The entry below describes one T cell receptor (beta chain). Antigen unknown. The data were obtained in a study of shared clonotypes between healthy human individuals. The study, taken as a whole, reports: At large depth, rarefaction still showed sorted-subset sequencing to be incomplete.

The naive CD8 subset, CD45RO-negative cells positively selected for CCR7, excluded terminally differentiated effector memory CD45RA+ cells. Splitting of each subset's genomic DNA was done evenly across several immunoSEQ plates. This table comes from immunoSEQ multiplex PCR, and its TCRdb copy is limited to in-frame clones, with some not included. Here the sample spans 1.5 million to 2.5 million clones, about 95% being singletons. Sequenced sample: naive CD8+ T cells sorted from blood. The origin of this receptor is a man between 18 and 35 years old in good health.

The CDR3 DNA sequence: TGTGCCAGCAGCCCGGGACTAGCGGGAGGGTTTGGCCATGAGCAGTTCTTC. Its protein product is CASSPGLAGGFGHEQFF. The chain joins TRBV11-3 to TRBJ2-1; TRBD2 agrees at 16 bases. V shed 5 bases and J 8 bases; nucleotides not matched to a gene: 9. This CDR3 has 17 residues. In germline, CDR1 is SGHNT, CDR2 YENEEA.